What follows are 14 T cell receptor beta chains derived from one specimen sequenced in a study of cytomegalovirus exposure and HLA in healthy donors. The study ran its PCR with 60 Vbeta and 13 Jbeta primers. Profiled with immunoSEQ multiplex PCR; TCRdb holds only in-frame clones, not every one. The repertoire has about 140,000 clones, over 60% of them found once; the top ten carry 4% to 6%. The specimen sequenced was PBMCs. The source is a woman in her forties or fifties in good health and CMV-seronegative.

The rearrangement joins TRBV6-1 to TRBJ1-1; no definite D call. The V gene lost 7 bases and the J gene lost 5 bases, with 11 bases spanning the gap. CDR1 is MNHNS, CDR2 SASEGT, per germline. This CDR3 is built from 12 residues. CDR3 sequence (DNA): TGTGCCAGCACCAACGGACTGACTGAAGCTTTCTTT. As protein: CASTNGLTEAFF.

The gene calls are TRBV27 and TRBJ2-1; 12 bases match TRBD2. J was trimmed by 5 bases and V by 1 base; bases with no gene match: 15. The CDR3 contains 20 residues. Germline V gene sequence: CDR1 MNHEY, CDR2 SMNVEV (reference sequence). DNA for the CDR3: TGTGCCAGCAGTTTATGGGGTGGGCTAGCGGGGGGGCCAGTGAACAATGAGCAGTTCTTC. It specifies CASSLWGGLAGGPVNNEQFF.

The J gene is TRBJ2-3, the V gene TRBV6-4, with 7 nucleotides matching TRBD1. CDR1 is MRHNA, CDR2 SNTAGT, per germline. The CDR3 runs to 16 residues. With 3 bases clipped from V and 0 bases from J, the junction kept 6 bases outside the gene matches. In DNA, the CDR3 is TGTGCCAGCAGTGAAAGGGGGCTTGACAGCACAGATACGCAGTATTTT. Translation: CASSERGLDSTDTQYF.

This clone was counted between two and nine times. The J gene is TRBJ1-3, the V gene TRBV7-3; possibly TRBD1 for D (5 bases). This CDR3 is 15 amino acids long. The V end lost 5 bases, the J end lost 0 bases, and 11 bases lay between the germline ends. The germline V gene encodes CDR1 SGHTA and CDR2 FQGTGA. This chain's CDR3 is CASSPTGDSGNTIYF. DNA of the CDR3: TGTGCCAGCAGCCCTACAGGCGACTCTGGAAACACCATATATTTT.

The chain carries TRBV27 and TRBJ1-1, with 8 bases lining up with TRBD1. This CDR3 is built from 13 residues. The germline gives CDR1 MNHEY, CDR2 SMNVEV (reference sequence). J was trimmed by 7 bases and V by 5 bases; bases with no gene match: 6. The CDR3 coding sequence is TGTGCCAGCAGTGCGACAGGGGACTGTGAAGCTTTCTTT. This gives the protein CASSATGDCEAFF.

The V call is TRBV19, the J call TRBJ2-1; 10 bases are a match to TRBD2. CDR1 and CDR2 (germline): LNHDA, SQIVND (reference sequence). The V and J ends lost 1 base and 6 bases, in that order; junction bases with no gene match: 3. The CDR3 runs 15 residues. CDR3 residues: CASSIGLAGGNEQFF. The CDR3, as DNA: TGTGCCAGTAGTATAGGATTAGCGGGGGGCAATGAGCAGTTCTTC. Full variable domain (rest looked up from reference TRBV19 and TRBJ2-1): DGGITQSPKYLFRKEGQNVTLSCEQNLNHDAMYWYRQDPGQGLRLIYYSQIVNDFQKGDIAEGYSVSREKKESFPLTVTSAQKNPTAFYLCASSIGLAGGNEQFFGPGTRLTVL.

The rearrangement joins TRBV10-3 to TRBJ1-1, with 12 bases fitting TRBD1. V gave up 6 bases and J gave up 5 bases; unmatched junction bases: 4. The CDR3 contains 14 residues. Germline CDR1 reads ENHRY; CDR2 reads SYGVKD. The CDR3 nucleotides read TGTGCCATCAGCGGGACAGGGGGCGCGACTGAAGCTTTCTTT. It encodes CAISGTGGATEAFF.

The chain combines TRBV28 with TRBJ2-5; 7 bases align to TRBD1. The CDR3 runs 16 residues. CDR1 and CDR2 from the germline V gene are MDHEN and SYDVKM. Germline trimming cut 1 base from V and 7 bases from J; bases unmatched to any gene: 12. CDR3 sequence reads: CASSLYGTAISGTQYF. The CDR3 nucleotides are TGTGCCAGCAGTTTATACGGGACAGCCATCTCGGGGACCCAGTACTTC.

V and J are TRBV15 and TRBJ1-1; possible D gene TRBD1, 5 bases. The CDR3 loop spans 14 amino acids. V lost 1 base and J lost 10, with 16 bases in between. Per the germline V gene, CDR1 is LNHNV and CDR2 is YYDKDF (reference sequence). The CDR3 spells CATSRGVGGAGAFF. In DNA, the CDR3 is TGTGCCACCAGCAGAGGGGTCGGTGGGGCAGGAGCTTTCTTT.

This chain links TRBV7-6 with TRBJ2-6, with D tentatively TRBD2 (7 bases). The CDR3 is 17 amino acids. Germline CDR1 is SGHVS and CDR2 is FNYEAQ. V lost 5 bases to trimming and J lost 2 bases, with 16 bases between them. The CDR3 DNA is TGTGCCAGCAGCGGGAGACGGGGGGCACCTGGGGCCAACGTCCTGACTTTC. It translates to CASSGRRGAPGANVLTF.

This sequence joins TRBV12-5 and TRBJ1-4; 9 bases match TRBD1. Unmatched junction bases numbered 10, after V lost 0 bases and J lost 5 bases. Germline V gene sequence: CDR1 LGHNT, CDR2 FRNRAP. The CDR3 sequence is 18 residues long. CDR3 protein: CASGLVLYGGTGNEKLFF. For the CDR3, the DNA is TGTGCTAGTGGTTTGGTACTATATGGAGGGACAGGGAATGAAAAACTGTTTTTT.

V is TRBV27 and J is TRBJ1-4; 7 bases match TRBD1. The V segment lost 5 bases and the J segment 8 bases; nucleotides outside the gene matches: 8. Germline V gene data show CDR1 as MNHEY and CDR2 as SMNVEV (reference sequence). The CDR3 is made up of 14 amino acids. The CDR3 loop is CASSRQGVSEKLFF. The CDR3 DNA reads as TGTGCCAGCAGTCGACAGGGTGTGAGCGAAAAACTGTTTTTT. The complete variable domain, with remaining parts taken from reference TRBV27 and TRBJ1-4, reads EAQVTQNPRYLITVTGKKLTVTCSQNMNHEYMSWYRQDPGLGLRQIYYSMNVEVTDKGDVPEGYKVSRKEKRNFPLILESPSPNQTSLYFCASSRQGVSEKLFFGSGTQLSVL.

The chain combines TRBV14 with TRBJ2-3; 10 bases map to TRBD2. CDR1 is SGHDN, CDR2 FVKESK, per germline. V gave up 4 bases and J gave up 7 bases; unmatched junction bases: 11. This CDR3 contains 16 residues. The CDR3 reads CASSLLSSGGANTQYF. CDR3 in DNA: TGTGCCAGCAGCCTGCTCTCCAGCGGGGGGGCCAATACGCAGTATTTT.

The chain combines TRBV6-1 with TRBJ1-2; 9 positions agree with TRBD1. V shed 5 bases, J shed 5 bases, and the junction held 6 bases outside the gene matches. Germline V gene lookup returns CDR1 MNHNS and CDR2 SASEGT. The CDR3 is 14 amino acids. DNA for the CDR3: TGTGCCAGCAGTACAGGGGGCGCAGGGTATGGCTACACCTTC. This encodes CASSTGGAGYGYTF.